This T cell receptor beta chain was identified during a study of identical twins. The study, taken as a whole, reports: Models predicted too little out-of-frame TCR alpha sharing in monozygotic twins. The authors noted that invariant MAIT and iNKT cells could partly confound zero-insertion analyses. These conclusions were based on statistical analysis (cross-sectional, not following the same donors).

TCRdb called the 5' RACE reads again in MiXCR, with one record for every CDR3 protein. The sample lists 450,000 or so distinct CDR3 sequences; around an eighth were seen once. With no exceptions, donors were healthy Caucasians. This clonotype was observed a few times. Its antigen remains unknown. Germline loops: CDR1 SQVTM, CDR2 ANQGSEA. Between the trimmed V and J ends, which lost 6 bases and 0 bases, there was a span of 11 bases. This CDR3 is built from 13 residues. In addition, the sample was reused for a study of yellow fever vaccine responses in identical twins.

This chain uses TRBV29-1 with TRBJ1-1; unclear D gene. This receptor was obtained from a woman younger than 30 in good health. Sequencing was carried out using CD4+ T cells sorted from blood. The CDR3 loop is CSVLREVNTEAFF. For the CDR3, the DNA is TGCAGCGTGCTTAGGGAGGTGAACACTGAAGCTTTCTTT.